The following is a T cell receptor beta chain sequence with its context. This specimen belongs to a study of T cell responses to AZD1222 COVID-19 vaccine. Germline lookup yields CDR1 MDHEN and CDR2 SYDVKM. V lost 4 bases to trimming and J lost 5 bases; unmatched junction nucleotides: 6. CDR3 length: 14 residues. The repertoire was sequenced with immunoSEQ multiplex PCR; TCRdb's copy has only in-frame clones and lacks some. Of 150,000 or so clones detected, about nine tenths appear once; the ten largest clones hold about 5.9%. The V gene is TRBV28, the J gene TRBJ1-1; 8 nucleotides line up with TRBD1. The material sequenced was peripheral blood, taken 28 days after the second AZD1222 dose. The sequence came from an adult who received the AZD1222 COVID-19 vaccine. The CDR3 reads CASSSSGGRTEAFF. DNA for the CDR3: TGTGCCAGCAGTTCATCAGGGGGCAGGACTGAAGCTTTCTTT. Full variable domain (missing parts from reference TRBV28 and TRBJ1-1): DVKVTQSSRYLVKRTGEKVFLECVQDMDHENMFWYRQDPGLGLRLIYFSYDVKMKEKGDIPEGYSVSREKKERFSLILESASTNQTSMYLCASSSSGGRTEAFFGQGTRLTVV.